Presented here are 27 T cell receptor beta chains from one specimen sequenced in a study of shared clonotypes between healthy human individuals. TCRdb keeps only in-frame clones here, not all; method: immunoSEQ multiplex PCR. The sample consists of over a million clones, approximately 80% of them appearing once. The specimen sequenced was memory CD4+ T cells from PBMCs. Subset here: CD45RA-negative fraction. The receptors shown here come from a man younger than 35 in good health. Some clones in this sample may be carry-over from other donors' samples.

This chain uses TRBV7-9 with TRBJ1-1; unclear D gene. This CDR3 spans 12 amino acids. Germline values: CDR1 SEHNR, CDR2 FQNEAQ (reference sequence). The V and J ends lost 4 bases and 2 bases respectively, with 5 bases between them. DNA for the CDR3: TGTGCCAGCAGCTCTATAAACACTGAAGCTTTCTTT. Protein: CASSSINTEAFF.

This chain uses TRBV11-3 with TRBJ2-1; D possibly corresponds to TRBD2 (6 bases). Germline CDR1 and CDR2: SGHNT and YENEEA. Trimming pared 0 bases from V and 10 bases from J, leaving 13 bases between. The CDR3 contains 14 residues. CDR3 sequence: CASSLDISREEQFF. In nucleotides, the CDR3 is TGTGCCAGCAGCTTAGATATTTCCCGGGAGGAGCAGTTCTTC.

The chain uses TRBV29-1 and TRBJ2-7, with D hard to call. Germline loops: CDR1 SQVTM, CDR2 ANQGSEA. The ends were cut back, 7 bases at V and 1 base at J, with 17 bases in the middle. This CDR3 is 14 amino acids long. The CDR3 is CSATTMSSSYEQYF. As DNA, the CDR3 is TGCAGCGCCACTACGATGTCGTCATCCTACGAGCAGTACTTC.

The chain links TRBV4-2 to TRBJ2-7; weak D call: TRBD1 (6 bases). Trimming stripped 4 bases from V and 3 bases from J, with 10 bases between. CDR1 LGHNA and CDR2 YNFKEQ come from the germline V gene. The CDR3 sequence is 13 residues long. Here the CDR3 reads CASSLHRDYEQYF. The CDR3 nucleotides are TGTGCCAGCAGCCTGCACAGGGACTACGAGCAGTACTTC.

V usage is TRBV5-4 and J usage is TRBJ2-5; possibly TRBD1 or TRBD2 for D (5 bases each). CDR3 length equals 15 residues. V shed 4 bases and J shed 5 bases, with 18 bases lying between them. In germline, CDR1 is SGHNT, CDR2 YYREEE (reference sequence). Here the CDR3 reads CASSSPGTLGETQYF. CDR3 bases: TGTGCCAGCAGCAGCCCCGGGACGCTGGGGGAGACCCAGTACTTC.

As regards this clone: In the same sample, other DNA sequences code for this CDR3. The chain links TRBV30 to TRBJ1-1; weak D call: TRBD1 (5 bases). Trimming left V 0 bases short and J 5 bases short, with 10 bases between. Per the germline V gene, CDR1 is GTSNPN and CDR2 is SVGIG (reference sequence). CDR3 length: 13 amino acids. The DNA of the CDR3 is TGTGCCTGGAGTGTAGGGGACGGGACTGAAGCTTTCTTT. The encoded protein is CAWSVGDGTEAFF.

This clone appeared once. This sample also contains other DNA sequences that code for the same CDR3. This sequence joins TRBV18 and TRBJ2-2, with no clear D. Germline values: CDR1 KGHSH, CDR2 LQKENI. Trimming left V 2 bases short and J 4 bases short, with 8 bases between. CDR3 length: 14 amino acids. DNA of the CDR3: TGTGCCAGCTCACCAGGGCAGGCCACCGGGGAGCTGTTTTTT. It yields the protein CASSPGQATGELFF.

Note on this clone: A read error may be the cause here, since a much bigger clone is one base away. J is TRBJ2-5 and V is TRBV2; D is possibly TRBD2 (7 bases). The CDR3 is made up of 14 amino acids. Looked up from germline, CDR1 is SNHLY and CDR2 is FYNNEI. V lost 6 bases and J lost 7, with 18 bases in between. CDR3 coding DNA: TGTGCCAGCAGGTTCAGGAGGGGGGGAGGGACCCAGTACTTC. Amino acids: CASRFRRGGGTQYF.

This clone has just a few counts. The J gene is TRBJ2-1, the V gene TRBV19; maybe TRBD2 (6 bases). From germline, CDR1 is LNHDA and CDR2 SQIVND (reference sequence). The V and J ends lost 3 bases and 3 bases respectively, with 9 bases between them. This CDR3 spans 14 amino acids. DNA for the CDR3: TGTGCCAGTAGTATGGCGGGAATCTACAATGAGCAGTTCTTC. Translated, it gives CASSMAGIYNEQFF. Full variable domain (outside the CDR3, taken from reference TRBV19 and TRBJ2-1): DGGITQSPKYLFRKEGQNVTLSCEQNLNHDAMYWYRQDPGQGLRLIYYSQIVNDFQKGDIAEGYSVSREKKESFPLTVTSAQKNPTAFYLCASSMAGIYNEQFFGPGTRLTVL.

The table lists this clone with a few counts. The chain couples TRBV28 to TRBJ1-1; D gene unclear. Trimming took off 5 bases at V and 6 bases at J, with 10 bases between the two ends. Germline V gives CDR1 MDHEN, CDR2 SYDVKM. This CDR3 spans 12 amino acids. The CDR3 nucleotides read TGTGCCAGCAGTGCCTCGGCCCCTGAAGCTTTCTTT. Translating it yields CASSASAPEAFF.

This chain connects TRBV6-5 to TRBJ2-7, with 9 bases aligning to TRBD1. This CDR3 is 15 amino acids long. After removal of 7 bases from V and 4 bases from J, the junction contained 11 bases not matched to a gene. The germline V gene encodes CDR1 MNHEY and CDR2 SVGAGI. This CDR3 reads CASTLPGQGSYEQYF. DNA for the CDR3: TGTGCCAGCACCCTCCCGGGACAGGGATCTTACGAGCAGTACTTC.

This clone was seen just once. The CDR3 bases are TGCGCCAGCAGCCCCTGGGACAGGGGAGGCACAGATACGCAGTATTTT. It translates to CASSPWDRGGTDTQYF. The chain uses TRBV4-1 and TRBJ2-3; TRBD1 agrees at 10 bases. J gave up 1 base and V 4 bases, and 5 bases lay outside the gene matches. The CDR3 spans 16 residues. CDR1 MGHRA and CDR2 YSYEKL come from the germline V gene.

V usage is TRBV18 and J usage is TRBJ2-3, with 8 bases matching TRBD1. This CDR3 region has 19 residues. Germline-derived CDR1 and CDR2 are KGHSH and LQKENI. V dropped 0 bases and J dropped 5; count of bases not matched to a gene: 16. This CDR3 is CASSPPAHLGRGLEDTQYF. The CDR3 nucleotides are TGTGCCAGCTCACCACCCGCGCACTTGGGCAGGGGGCTTGAAGATACGCAGTATTTT.

The DNA for the CDR3 is TGTGCCAGCAGCTTGCCCCTCAGGGGGACAGATACGCAGTATTTT. This translates into CASSLPLRGTDTQYF. The chain links TRBV5-8 to TRBJ2-3; 7 bases line up with TRBD1. The CDR3 consists of 15 residues. The germline gives CDR1 SGHTS, CDR2 YDEGEE. J gave up 3 bases and V 1 base, and 5 bases lay outside the gene matches.

This clone appeared a few times. V gene TRBV7-2 combines with J gene TRBJ2-7, with 9 bases matching TRBD2. Trimming at V came to 3 bases and at J to 4 bases, leaving 4 bases not matched to a gene. Germline V CDR1 and CDR2: SGHTA, FQGNSA. The CDR3 covers 14 residues. The CDR3 sequence: CASSFSGSGYEQYF. DNA of the CDR3: TGTGCCAGCAGCTTTAGCGGGAGTGGGTACGAGCAGTACTTC.

The genes are TRBV6-6 and TRBJ1-4; 7 nucleotides match TRBD1. This CDR3 is built from 15 residues. Germline V gene lookup returns CDR1 MNHNY and CDR2 SVGAGI (reference sequence). The J segment lost 8 bases and the V segment lost 4 bases, leaving 10 bases of the junction unmatched. The CDR3 here is CASSFIGQAGEKLFF. CDR3 coding DNA: TGTGCCAGCAGTTTCATCGGACAGGCCGGAGAAAAACTGTTTTTT.

The rearrangement uses TRBV11-1 and TRBJ2-7, with D tentatively TRBD1 (5 bases). Germline lookup yields CDR1 SGHAT and CDR2 FQDESV (reference sequence). The V end was cut by 4 bases, the J end by 6 bases, with 19 bases between. This CDR3 comprises 15 residues. The CDR3 nucleotides are TGTGCCAGCAGCTACCCCGCAGGGCGTTCATCCGAGCAGTACTTC. Its translation is CASSYPAGRSSEQYF.

The chain carries TRBV2 and TRBJ2-3; D is unresolved. This CDR3 is built from 12 residues. Trimming removed 4 bases from V and 5 bases from J, with 7 bases in between. Germline CDR1 is SNHLY and CDR2 is FYNNEI. The CDR3 bases are TGTGCCAGCAGTGTGGAGAAAGATACGCAGTATTTT. It specifies CASSVEKDTQYF. The variable domain in full, completed from reference TRBV2 and TRBJ2-3, reads EPEVTQTPSHQVTQMGQEVILRCVPISNHLYFYWYRQILGQKVEFLVSFYNNEISEKSEIFDDQFSVERPDGSNFTLKIRSTKLEDSAMYFCASSVEKDTQYFGPGTRLTVL.

This chain connects TRBV5-1 to TRBJ2-5; D is unclear. The CDR3 has 13 amino acids. The V end lost 4 bases, the J end lost 0 bases, and 7 bases lay between the germline ends. Germline V gene lookup returns CDR1 SGHRS and CDR2 YFSETQ. CDR3 nucleotides: TGCGCCAGCAGCCTGATGTACCAAGAGACCCAGTACTTC. As protein: CASSLMYQETQYF.

This rearrangement joins TRBV11-2 to TRBJ2-2; D is uncertain. Trimming stripped 3 bases from V and 1 base from J, with 9 bases between. There are 15 residues in the CDR3. Germline-derived CDR1 and CDR2 are SGHAT and FQNNGV. The CDR3, as DNA: TGTGCCAGCAGCTTGCGAACCGAGAACACCGGGGAGCTGTTTTTT. This translates into CASSLRTENTGELFF.

This chain joins TRBV6-5 and TRBJ2-7; no reliable D call. This CDR3 has 13 residues. Between the trimmed V and J ends, which lost 0 bases and 3 bases, there was a span of 6 bases. Germline V CDR1 and CDR2: MNHEY, SVGAGI. CDR3 nucleotides: TGTGCCAGCAGTTACTCTTATCGCTACGAGCAGTACTTC. This encodes CASSYSYRYEQYF.

As regards this clone: A much larger clone lies one base from this, so it may be a read error. Other DNA sequences in the same sample also yield this CDR3. This chain connects TRBV29-1 to TRBJ1-2; no clear D. The CDR3 loop spans 12 amino acids. Germline values: CDR1 SQVTM, CDR2 ANQGSEA. The CDR3 sequence: CSVQEANYGYTF. In DNA form, the CDR3 reads TGCAGCGTCCAAGAAGCTAACTACGGCTACACCTTC.

This clone was detected once. The chain recombines TRBV10-3 with TRBJ2-7; 9 bases map to TRBD2. The CDR3 has 13 amino acids. Losses at the gene ends were 8 bases for V and 3 bases for J; bases not matched to a gene: 5. Germline lookup yields CDR1 ENHRY and CDR2 SYGVKD. This CDR3 reads CAIGGLADYEQYF. Here the CDR3 DNA reads TGTGCCATCGGGGGACTAGCTGACTACGAGCAGTACTTC.

This chain connects TRBV18 to TRBJ2-7, with D hard to call. CDR1 and CDR2 (germline): KGHSH, LQKENI. Trimming removed 6 bases at V and 5 bases at J, with 17 bases between. This CDR3 comprises 14 residues. The CDR3 sequence: CASSPPARLNEQYF. The CDR3 DNA is TGTGCCAGCTCGCCTCCCGCCCGACTTAACGAGCAGTACTTC.

V is TRBV11-2 and J is TRBJ1-1, with D uncertain. The CDR3 has 14 residues. Trimming cost V 6 bases and J 1 base, with 12 bases left between them. The germline V gene encodes CDR1 SGHAT and CDR2 FQNNGV. The CDR3 DNA follows: TGTGCCAGCAGTAAGATACTCCAGAACACTGAAGCTTTCTTT. Translation gives CASSKILQNTEAFF.

The chain recombines TRBV18 with TRBJ2-1, with D uncertain. Germline CDR1 KGHSH, CDR2 LQKENI. The CDR3 has 15 amino acids. V was shortened by 10 bases and J by 3 bases, with 19 bases between the two germline ends. This chain's CDR3 is CANSQNHGDYNEQFF. The CDR3 bases are TGTGCCAATTCACAAAACCACGGAGACTACAATGAGCAGTTCTTC.

Notes on this clone: The sample holds other DNA sequences that translate to the same CDR3. V and J are TRBV7-9 and TRBJ2-7; no reliable D call. Germline CDR1 SEHNR, CDR2 FQNEAQ (reference sequence). CDR3 size: 14 residues. Trimming removed 4 bases at V and 0 bases at J, with 10 bases between. In nucleotides, the CDR3 is TGTGCCAGCAGCTCGTCGCGGAGCTCCTACGAGCAGTACTTC. This encodes CASSSSRSSYEQYF.